This T cell receptor beta chain was retrieved from a study of technical replicates of blood from a few donors. Some clones are missing from TCRdb's copy, which holds only in-frame ones; the method was immunoSEQ multiplex PCR. This table has over 70,000 clones, around 96% appearing once. Per the germline V gene, CDR1 is SGHTS and CDR2 is YDEGEE. Trimming removed 9 bases from V and 1 base from J; junction bases left unmatched: 18. The CDR3 consists of 17 residues. This TCR was sampled from a human donor in good health. Sequencing was done on a sample of T cells isolated from PBMCs. The rearrangement uses TRBV5-8 and TRBJ2-5; 7 bases agree with TRBD2. The CDR3 region is CATLLPSGESFQETQYF. CDR3 nucleotides: TGTGCCACCCTATTACCGAGCGGGGAGAGTTTCCAAGAGACCCAGTACTTC.